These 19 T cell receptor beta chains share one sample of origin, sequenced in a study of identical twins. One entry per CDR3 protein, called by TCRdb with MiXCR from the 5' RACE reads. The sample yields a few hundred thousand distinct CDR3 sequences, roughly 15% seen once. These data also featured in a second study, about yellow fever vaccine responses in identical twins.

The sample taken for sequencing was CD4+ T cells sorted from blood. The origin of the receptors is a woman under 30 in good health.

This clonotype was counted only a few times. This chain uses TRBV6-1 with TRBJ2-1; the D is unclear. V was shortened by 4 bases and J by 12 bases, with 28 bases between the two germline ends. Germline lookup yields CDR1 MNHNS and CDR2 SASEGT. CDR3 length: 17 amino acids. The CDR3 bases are TGTGCCAGCAGTGCGATTGAAGTCATAATGGGCCTTGTTGCGCAGTTCTTC. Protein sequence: CASSAIEVIMGLVAQFF.

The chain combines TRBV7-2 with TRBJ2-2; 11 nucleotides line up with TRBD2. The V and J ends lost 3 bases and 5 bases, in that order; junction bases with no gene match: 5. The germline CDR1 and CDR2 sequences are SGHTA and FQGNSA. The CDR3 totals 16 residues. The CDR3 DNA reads TGTGCCAGCAGCTTTATTCGGACTAGCGGGACCGGGGAGCTGTTTTTT. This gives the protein CASSFIRTSGTGELFF.

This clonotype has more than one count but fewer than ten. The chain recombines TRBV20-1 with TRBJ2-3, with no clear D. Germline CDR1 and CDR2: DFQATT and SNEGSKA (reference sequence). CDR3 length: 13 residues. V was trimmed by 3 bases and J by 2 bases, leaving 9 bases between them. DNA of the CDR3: TGCAGTGCTAGTGTCGGATTCACAGATACGCAGTATTTT. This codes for CSASVGFTDTQYF.

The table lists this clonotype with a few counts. The CDR3 sequence is CASSKPARGPYNEQFF. As DNA, the CDR3 is TGTGCCAGCAGTAAGCCAGCCAGGGGTCCGTACAATGAGCAGTTCTTC. The genes are TRBV12-3 or TRBV12-4 and TRBJ2-1; perhaps TRBD1 as D (6 bases). This CDR3 is built from 16 residues. Trimming cost V 5 bases and J 4 bases, with 18 bases left between them.

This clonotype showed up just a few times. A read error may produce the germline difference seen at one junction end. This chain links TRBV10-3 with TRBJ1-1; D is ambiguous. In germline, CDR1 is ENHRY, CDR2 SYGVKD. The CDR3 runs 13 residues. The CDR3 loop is CAINLAVNSEAFF. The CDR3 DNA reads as TGTGCCATCAATCTGGCGGTGAACTCTGAAGCTTTCTTT.

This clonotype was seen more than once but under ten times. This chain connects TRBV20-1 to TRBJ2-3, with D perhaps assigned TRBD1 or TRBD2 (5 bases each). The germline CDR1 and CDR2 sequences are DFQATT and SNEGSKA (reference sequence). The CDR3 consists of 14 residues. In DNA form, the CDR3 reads TGCAGCGCCCCTGGGGGAACTAGCACAGATACGCAGTATTTT. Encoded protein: CSAPGGTSTDTQYF.

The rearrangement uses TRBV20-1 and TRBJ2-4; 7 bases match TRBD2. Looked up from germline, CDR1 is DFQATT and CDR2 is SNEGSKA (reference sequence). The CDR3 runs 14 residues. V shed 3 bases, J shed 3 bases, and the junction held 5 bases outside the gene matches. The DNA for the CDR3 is TGCAGTGCTAGTTGGGCTAGCGGCAAAAACATTCAGTACTTC. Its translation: CSASWASGKNIQYF.

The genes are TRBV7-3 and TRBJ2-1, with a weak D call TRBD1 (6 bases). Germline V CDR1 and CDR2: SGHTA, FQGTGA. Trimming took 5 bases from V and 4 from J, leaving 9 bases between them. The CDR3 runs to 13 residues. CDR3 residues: CASSIGQYNEQFF. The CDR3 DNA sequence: TGTGCCAGCAGCATAGGACAGTACAATGAGCAGTTCTTC.

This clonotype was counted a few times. CDR3: CASSFARGPYNEQFF. In DNA, the CDR3 is TGTGCCAGCAGTTTCGCGAGGGGGCCCTACAATGAGCAGTTCTTC. The gene calls are TRBV12-3 or TRBV12-4 and TRBJ2-1; TRBD1 matches at 7 bases. CDR3 length: 15 amino acids. J lost 2 bases, V lost 3 bases, and 4 bases had no gene match.

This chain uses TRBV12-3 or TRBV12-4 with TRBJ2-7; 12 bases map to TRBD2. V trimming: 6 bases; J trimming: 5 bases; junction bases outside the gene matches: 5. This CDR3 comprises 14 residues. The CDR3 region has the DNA TGTGCCAGCAGCCAAGGACTAGCGGGAAACGAGCAGTACTTC. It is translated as CASSQGLAGNEQYF.

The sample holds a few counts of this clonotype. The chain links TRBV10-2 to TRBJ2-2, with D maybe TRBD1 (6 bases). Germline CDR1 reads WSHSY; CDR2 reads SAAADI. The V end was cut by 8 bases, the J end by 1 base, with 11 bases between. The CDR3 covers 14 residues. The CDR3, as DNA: TGCGCCAGCCATGTGGACAGGAACACCGGGGAGCTGTTTTTT. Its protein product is CASHVDRNTGELFF.

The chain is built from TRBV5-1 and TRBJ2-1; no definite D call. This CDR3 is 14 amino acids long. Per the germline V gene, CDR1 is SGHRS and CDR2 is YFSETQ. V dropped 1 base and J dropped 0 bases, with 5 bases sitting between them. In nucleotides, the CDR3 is TGCGCCAGCAGCTTGACTAACTCCTACAATGAGCAGTTCTTC. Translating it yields CASSLTNSYNEQFF.

The CDR3 here is CASSLLAGALQETQYF. CDR3 DNA: TGCGCCAGCAGCTTGTTAGCGGGGGCGCTACAAGAGACCCAGTACTTC. The chain combines TRBV5-1 with TRBJ2-5, with TRBD2 matching over 9 bases. The V gene end was trimmed by 1 base and the J gene end by 2 bases; junction bases not matched to a gene: 6. There are 16 residues in the CDR3. Germline V gene sequence: CDR1 SGHRS, CDR2 YFSETQ.

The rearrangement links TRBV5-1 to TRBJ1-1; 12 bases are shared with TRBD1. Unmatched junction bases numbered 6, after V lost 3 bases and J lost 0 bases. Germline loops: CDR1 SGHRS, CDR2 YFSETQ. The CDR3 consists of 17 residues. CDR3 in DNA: TGCGCCAGCAGCTCCGGGACAGGGGGCCCCCTGAACACTGAAGCTTTCTTT. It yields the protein CASSSGTGGPLNTEAFF. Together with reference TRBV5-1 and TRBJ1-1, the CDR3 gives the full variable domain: KAGVTQTPRYLIKTRGQQVTLSCSPISGHRSVSWYQQTPGQGLQFLFEYFSETQRNKGNFPGRFSGRQFSNSRSEMNVSTLELGDSALYLCASSSGTGGPLNTEAFFGQGTRLTVV.

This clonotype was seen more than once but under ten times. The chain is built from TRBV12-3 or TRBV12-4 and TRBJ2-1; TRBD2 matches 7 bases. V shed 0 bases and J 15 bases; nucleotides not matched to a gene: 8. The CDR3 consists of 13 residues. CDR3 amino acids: CASSLAPPGLMFF. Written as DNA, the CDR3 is TGTGCCAGCAGTTTAGCCCCCCCGGGACTAATGTTCTTC.

The CDR3 here is CASSYQPPGPGLSEQYV. The CDR3 DNA follows: TGTGCCAGCAGTTATCAACCGCCGGGACCGGGACTTTCCGAGCAGTACGTC. V usage is TRBV6-5 and J usage is TRBJ2-7; D perhaps matches TRBD2 (6 bases). With 3 bases removed from V and 6 bases from J, the gap between germline ends came to 24 bases. Germline loops: CDR1 MNHEY, CDR2 SVGAGI. The CDR3 length is 17 residues.

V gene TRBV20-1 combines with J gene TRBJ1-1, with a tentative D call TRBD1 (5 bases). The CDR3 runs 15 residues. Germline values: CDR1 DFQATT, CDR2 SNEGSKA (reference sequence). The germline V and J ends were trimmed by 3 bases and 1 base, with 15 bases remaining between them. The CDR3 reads CSASSARQRNTEAFF. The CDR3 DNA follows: TGCAGTGCTAGTAGTGCCCGACAGAGGAACACTGAAGCTTTCTTT.

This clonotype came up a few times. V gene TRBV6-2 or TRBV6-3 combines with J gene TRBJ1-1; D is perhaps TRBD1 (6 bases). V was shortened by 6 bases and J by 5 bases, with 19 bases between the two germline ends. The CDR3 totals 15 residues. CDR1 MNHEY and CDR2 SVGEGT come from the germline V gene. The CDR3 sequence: CASSPTGAGGTEAFF. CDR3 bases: TGTGCCAGCAGCCCGACGGGGGCAGGAGGGACTGAAGCTTTCTTT.

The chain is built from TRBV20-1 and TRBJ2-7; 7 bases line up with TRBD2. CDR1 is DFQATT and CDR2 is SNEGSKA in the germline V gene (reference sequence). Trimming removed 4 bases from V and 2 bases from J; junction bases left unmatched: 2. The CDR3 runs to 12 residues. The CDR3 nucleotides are TGCAGTGCTAAGGCGGGGGCCTACGAGCAGTACTTC. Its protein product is CSAKAGAYEQYF.